A single sample is the source of the 24 T cell receptor beta chains below, sequenced in a study of cytomegalovirus exposure and HLA in healthy donors. Produced via immunoSEQ multiplex PCR; TCRdb's table is partial and in-frame only. This table has around 55,000 clones, 80% to 95% appearing once. Sequenced: PBMCs. These receptors all come from a young man in good health and CMV-seronegative.

J is TRBJ1-5 and V is TRBV6-6; 7 nucleotides align to TRBD1. Germline V gene lookup returns CDR1 MNHNY and CDR2 SVGAGI (reference sequence). Trimming removed 6 bases from V and 4 bases from J; junction bases left unmatched: 12. The CDR3 loop spans 16 amino acids. The CDR3 DNA reads as TGTGCCAGCAGAACCACTCGGACAGGAAGAAATCAGCCCCAGCATTTT. Protein sequence: CASRTTRTGRNQPQHF.

V is TRBV5-4 and J is TRBJ1-1; D call uncertain. V was shortened by 2 bases and J by 1 base, with 6 bases between the two germline ends. The CDR3 loop spans 13 amino acids. CDR1 is SGHNT and CDR2 is YYREEE in the germline V gene (reference sequence). CDR3 region: CASSFKRNTEAFF. CDR3 coding DNA: TGTGCCAGCAGCTTCAAGCGGAACACTGAAGCTTTCTTT.

This rearrangement joins TRBV2 to TRBJ2-1; 9 bases line up with TRBD2. The CDR3 runs 16 residues. Germline V gene sequence: CDR1 SNHLY, CDR2 FYNNEI. V was pared by 5 bases and J by 4 bases, with 9 bases of the junction left unmatched. The CDR3 nucleotides read TGTGCCAGCAGTTTACAGCGGCTAGCGGGGTACAATGAGCAGTTCTTC. This codes for CASSLQRLAGYNEQFF.

The chain combines TRBV7-2 with TRBJ1-1; D may be TRBD1 (5 bases). This CDR3 is built from 13 residues. The ends were cut back, 2 bases at V and 1 base at J, with 5 bases in the middle. Germline CDR1 SGHTA, CDR2 FQGNSA. The CDR3 spells CASSLQGNTEAFF. CDR3 nucleotides: TGTGCCAGCAGCTTACAGGGGAACACTGAAGCTTTCTTT. Using reference TRBV7-2 and TRBJ1-1 for the parts outside the CDR3, the full variable domain is GAGVSQSPSNKVTEKGKDVELRCDPISGHTALYWYRQSLGQGLEFLIYFQGNSAPDKSGLPSDRFSAERTGGSVSTLTIQRTQQEDSAVYLCASSLQGNTEAFFGQGTRLTVV.

V and J are TRBV7-2 and TRBJ1-3; 8 bases map to TRBD1. CDR3 length: 18 residues. The germline gives CDR1 SGHTA, CDR2 FQGNSA. After removal of 1 base from V and 0 bases from J, the junction contained 8 bases not matched to a gene. In nucleotides, the CDR3 is TGTGCCAGCAGCTTAGGAGGGGACAGGCCCTACTCTGGAAACACCATATATTTT. Protein sequence: CASSLGGDRPYSGNTIYF. Complete variable domain (other parts from reference TRBV7-2 and TRBJ1-3): GAGVSQSPSNKVTEKGKDVELRCDPISGHTALYWYRQSLGQGLEFLIYFQGNSAPDKSGLPSDRFSAERTGGSVSTLTIQRTQQEDSAVYLCASSLGGDRPYSGNTIYFGEGSWLTVV.

The gene calls are TRBV5-4 and TRBJ2-1, with D perhaps matching TRBD1 (5 bases). The CDR3 totals 14 residues. CDR1 and CDR2 from the germline V gene are SGHNT and YYREEE (reference sequence). V lost 1 base and J lost 8, with 13 bases in between. The DNA of the CDR3 is TGTGCCAGCAGCTTGCTGGGGCGCGTCGATGAGCAGTTCTTC. Amino acids: CASSLLGRVDEQFF.

The J gene is TRBJ2-4, the V gene TRBV15, with a weak D call TRBD2 (6 bases). V gave up 1 base and J gave up 0 bases, with 16 bases separating them. CDR1 LNHNV and CDR2 YYDKDF come from the germline V gene (reference sequence). CDR3 size: 18 residues. CDR3 protein: CATSRAPRDSLAKNIQYF. For the CDR3, the DNA is TGTGCCACCAGCAGAGCGCCTAGGGACTCCTTAGCCAAAAACATTCAGTACTTC.

The chain links TRBV19 to TRBJ1-5, with 11 bases identical to TRBD1. The CDR3 totals 18 residues. The germline V gene encodes CDR1 LNHDA and CDR2 SQIVND (reference sequence). With 4 bases clipped from V and 0 bases from J, the junction kept 8 bases outside the gene matches. CDR3 sequence reads: CASSTFGQGASSNQPQHF. CDR3 nucleotide sequence: TGTGCCAGTAGTACTTTTGGACAGGGGGCCTCTAGCAATCAGCCCCAGCATTTT.

This clone has a single count. The V gene is TRBV6-4, the J gene TRBJ1-1, with TRBD1 identical over 7 bases. Germline CDR1 and CDR2: MRHNA and SNTAGT. The CDR3 spans 13 residues. V lost 6 bases and J lost 1; bases outside the gene matches: 2. The CDR3 here is CASRRTGNTEAFF. The CDR3 coding sequence is TGTGCCAGCAGACGGACAGGGAACACTGAAGCTTTCTTT.

The chain is built from TRBV6-4 and TRBJ2-2; D gene uncertain. This CDR3 has 13 amino acids. Trimming shortened V by 2 bases and J by 2 bases, and 3 bases separated the two germline ends. CDR1 is MRHNA, CDR2 SNTAGT, per germline. The chain's CDR3 is CASSDTNTGELFF. Here the CDR3 DNA reads TGTGCCAGCAGTGACACTAACACCGGGGAGCTGTTTTTT.

Regarding this clone: Different DNA sequences within this sample yield the same CDR3. The rearrangement links TRBV19 to TRBJ1-1; perhaps TRBD1 as D (5 bases). Germline loops: CDR1 LNHDA, CDR2 SQIVND (reference sequence). V was clipped by 3 bases and J by 1 base, with 6 bases between them. The CDR3 totals 13 residues. In DNA form, the CDR3 reads TGTGCCAGTAGTATCGGGGGGAACACTGAAGCTTTCTTT. It codes for CASSIGGNTEAFF.

V and J are TRBV28 and TRBJ2-5; perhaps TRBD1 as D (7 bases). Germline loops: CDR1 MDHEN, CDR2 SYDVKM. There are 15 residues in the CDR3. V was pared by 5 bases and J by 5 bases, with 18 bases between. For the CDR3, the DNA is TGTGCCAGCAGTGTATCGACAGGGACTGGGGAGACCCAGTACTTC. It yields the protein CASSVSTGTGETQYF.

V is TRBV5-1 and J is TRBJ2-1; no firm D call. The CDR3 has 16 amino acids. The V end lost 0 bases, the J end lost 0 bases, and 10 bases lay between the germline ends. Germline-derived CDR1 and CDR2 are SGHRS and YFSETQ. The CDR3 sequence is CASSLVRSSSYNEQFF. The DNA for the CDR3 is TGCGCCAGCAGCTTGGTACGGAGTAGCTCCTACAATGAGCAGTTCTTC.

The rearrangement uses TRBV6-1 and TRBJ2-2; 11 nucleotides match TRBD2. Germline-derived CDR1 and CDR2 are MNHNS and SASEGT. This CDR3 spans 15 amino acids. V lost 6 bases to trimming and J lost 1 base; unmatched junction nucleotides: 1. The CDR3 loop is CASSGLAGNTGELFF. CDR3 in DNA: TGTGCCAGCAGCGGACTAGCGGGGAACACCGGGGAGCTGTTTTTT.

This chain connects TRBV18 to TRBJ1-3, with 7 positions matching TRBD1. CDR1 and CDR2 from the germline V gene are KGHSH and LQKENI. The CDR3 runs 16 residues. V lost 3 bases, J lost 2 bases, and 7 bases stayed unmatched. For the CDR3, the DNA is TGTGCCAGCTCACCTCTACAGGGGATGACTGGAAACACCATATATTTT. The encoded protein is CASSPLQGMTGNTIYF.

J is TRBJ2-3 and V is TRBV27, with D tentatively TRBD2 (5 bases). V dropped 4 bases and J dropped 9 bases, with 17 bases sitting between them. CDR1 MNHEY and CDR2 SMNVEV come from the germline V gene (reference sequence). CDR3 size: 14 residues. The CDR3 DNA is TGTGCCAGCAGTTCGGGCAGGCGAACGGGGACGCAGTATTTT. It encodes CASSSGRRTGTQYF.

The rearrangement links TRBV10-3 to TRBJ2-7; TRBD2 aligns across 11 bases. CDR1 is ENHRY and CDR2 is SYGVKD in the germline V gene. V lost 7 bases and J lost 2; bases outside the gene matches: 22. The CDR3 consists of 20 residues. This CDR3 reads CAITATWTSGRIQRAYEQYF. The CDR3 DNA reads as TGTGCCATCACTGCGACCTGGACTAGCGGGCGGATACAGAGGGCCTACGAGCAGTACTTC.

The chain uses TRBV11-2 and TRBJ2-5; 10 bases line up with TRBD2. J lost 5 bases, V lost 1 base, and 7 bases had no gene match. CDR3 length: 16 residues. Germline-derived CDR1 and CDR2 are SGHAT and FQNNGV. The CDR3 protein is CASSLVASGRGETQYF. Written as DNA, the CDR3 is TGTGCCAGCAGCTTAGTGGCTAGCGGGAGAGGGGAGACCCAGTACTTC.

The J gene is TRBJ2-3, the V gene TRBV5-4, with TRBD2 identical over 9 bases. The V segment lost 4 bases and the J segment 0 bases; nucleotides outside the gene matches: 6. Germline CDR1 is SGHNT and CDR2 is YYREEE (reference sequence). The CDR3 consists of 16 residues. CDR3 DNA: TGTGCCAGCAGCCCGACTAGCGGAGGGAGCACAGATACGCAGTATTTT. Protein sequence: CASSPTSGGSTDTQYF.

This chain connects TRBV7-9 to TRBJ1-1, with 7 bases identical to TRBD1. V lost 5 bases and J lost 4; bases outside the gene matches: 7. The CDR3 is 14 residues long. CDR1 SEHNR and CDR2 FQNEAQ come from the germline V gene (reference sequence). CDR3 sequence: CASSPLQGGTEAFF. In DNA form, the CDR3 reads TGTGCCAGCAGCCCCCTCCAGGGGGGCACTGAAGCTTTCTTT.

The chain has TRBV18 and TRBJ2-1, with 8 bases fitting TRBD1. The CDR3 is 16 residues long. The ends lost 2 bases at V and 10 bases at J; junction bases unmatched: 13. CDR1 is KGHSH and CDR2 is LQKENI in the germline V gene. This CDR3 reads CASSPAGQEASKEQFF. DNA for the CDR3: TGTGCCAGCTCACCAGCGGGACAGGAGGCTTCGAAAGAGCAGTTCTTC.

The table lists this clone with a few counts. V and J are TRBV2 and TRBJ1-5; 7 bases line up with TRBD1. From germline, CDR1 is SNHLY and CDR2 FYNNEI. The CDR3 runs to 15 residues. V was clipped by 7 bases and J by 3 bases; unmatched bases: 9. The CDR3 nucleotides read TGTGCCAGCAACCGAGACAGGGCGCTCAATCAGCCCCAGCATTTT. Translated: CASNRDRALNQPQHF.

The chain combines TRBV10-3 with TRBJ2-3; 8 nucleotides match TRBD1. CDR3 length: 16 residues. Germline assignment: CDR1 ENHRY and CDR2 SYGVKD. With 0 bases clipped from V and 1 base from J, the junction kept 3 bases outside the gene matches. For the CDR3, the DNA is TGTGCCATCAGTGAGTCTCCGGGACAGGGCACAGATACGCAGTATTTT. It encodes CAISESPGQGTDTQYF.

The chain employs TRBV15 and TRBJ1-5, with D possibly being TRBD1 (5 bases). V was trimmed by 1 base and J by 0 bases, leaving 16 bases between them. Germline lookup yields CDR1 LNHNV and CDR2 YYDKDF (reference sequence). There are 18 residues in the CDR3. CDR3: CATSRGMGGGYSNQPQHF. The CDR3 bases are TGTGCCACCAGCAGAGGGATGGGGGGTGGTTATAGCAATCAGCCCCAGCATTTT.